The present entry profiles one TCR beta chain with its context. The sample comes from a study of T cell changes during pregnancy in multiple sclerosis. Assay: immunoSEQ multiplex PCR; the TCRdb copy retains only in-frame clones and omits some. The repertoire holds tens of thousands of clones, with about nine tenths as singletons. V dropped 4 bases and J dropped 1 base, with 16 bases sitting between them. This CDR3 has 16 residues. CDR1 is SGHDN and CDR2 is FVKESK in the germline V gene. The J gene is TRBJ1-1, the V gene TRBV14, with D perhaps matching TRBD1 (6 bases). This specimen consisted of peripheral blood, obtained after pregnancy. This sequence originates from a female donor in good health, enrolled as a control in a pregnancy study. In DNA form, the CDR3 reads TGTGCCAGCAGCCCTCCTTGGGGGGGGCCGAACACTGAAGCTTTCTTT. Translated: CASSPPWGGPNTEAFF.